A selection of T cell receptor beta chains follows, all from one sample in a study of T cells in Graves' hyperthyroidism and ophthalmopathy. TCRdb redid the calling of the multiplex PCR reads with MiXCR, one entry per CDR3 protein. The table shows 45,000 or so distinct CDR3 sequences, with over 45% occurring only once. Sequencing was performed on peripheral blood or thyroid tissue (not recorded which). The source of these receptors is a woman aged 50 to 65 with Graves' hyperthyroidism. The CDR3 runs from the conserved cysteine through the conserved F or W. The D gene is left open where the match is weak. Clone sizes are given selectively: once, few, many, or a class where the clone is expanded.

v_gene: TRBV20-1
d_gene: NA
j_gene: TRBJ2-5
abundance: NA
CDR3nt: TGCAGTGCTAGAGAAGGGGGGGGCGGGGAGACCCAGTACTTC
CDR3aa: CSAREGGGGETQYF

v_gene: TRBV5-5
d_gene: TRBD1
j_gene: TRBJ2-7
abundance: NA
CDR3nt: TGTGCCAGCAGCGTAGGGGACAGCGCCTACGAGCAGTACTTC
CDR3aa: CASSVGDSAYEQYF

v_gene: TRBV2
d_gene: TRBD2
j_gene: TRBJ2-3
abundance: medium-sized
CDR3nt: TGTGCCAGCAGCCGCCTTGCGGGAGGGGGGCCAGATACGCAGTATTTT
CDR3aa: CASSRLAGGGPDTQYF

v_gene: TRBV15
d_gene: NA
j_gene: TRBJ1-4
abundance: many
CDR3nt: TGTGCCACCAGACCCGGGGCAGTGGCCTGGGAAAAACTGTTTTTT
CDR3aa: CATRPGAVAWEKLFF

v_gene: TRBV30
d_gene: TRBD1
j_gene: TRBJ1-1
abundance: many
CDR3nt: TGTGCCTGGAGTCCCGGACAGGGACTCACTGAAGCTTTCTTT
CDR3aa: CAWSPGQGLTEAFF

v_gene: TRBV7-6
d_gene: NA
j_gene: TRBJ2-6
abundance: NA
CDR3nt: TGTGCCAGCAGCGCCGGGCCAAACAACGTCCTGACTTTC
CDR3aa: CASSAGPNNVLTF

v_gene: TRBV24-1
d_gene: NA
j_gene: TRBJ1-1
abundance: many
CDR3nt: TGTGCCACCCGACAGGCAACAAACACTGAAGCTTTCTTT
CDR3aa: CATRQATNTEAFF

v_gene: TRBV7-2
d_gene: NA
j_gene: TRBJ1-1
abundance: few
CDR3nt: TGTGCCAGCAGCTACGCACCGGGACACCTGGGCGCTTTCTTT
CDR3aa: CASSYAPGHLGAFF

v_gene: TRBV5-6
d_gene: NA
j_gene: TRBJ2-7
abundance: many
CDR3nt: TGTGCCAGCAGCTTGGGACAGGCCATCTACGAGCAGTACTTC
CDR3aa: CASSLGQAIYEQYF

v_gene: TRBV10-3
d_gene: TRBD1
j_gene: TRBJ1-2
abundance: NA
CDR3nt: TGTGCCAGCAGCCAGAACAGGGGCCGTGGCTACACCTTC
CDR3aa: CASSQNRGRGYTF

v_gene: TRBV7-8
d_gene: TRBD1
j_gene: TRBJ1-2
abundance: few
CDR3nt: TGTGCCAGCAGCATCGGACAGGGAGGGTACTATGGCTACACCTTC
CDR3aa: CASSIGQGGYYGYTF

v_gene: TRBV7-6
d_gene: TRBD2
j_gene: TRBJ2-1
abundance: NA
CDR3nt: TGTGCCAGCAGCTTGGTCGGACTAGCGGGGGCTTACAATGAGCAGTTCTTC
CDR3aa: CASSLVGLAGAYNEQFF

v_gene: TRBV29-1
d_gene: NA
j_gene: TRBJ2-7
abundance: NA
CDR3nt: TGCAGCGTTGAGTCCCGGACAGTCTACGAGCAGTACTTC
CDR3aa: CSVESRTVYEQYF

v_gene: TRBV15
d_gene: NA
j_gene: TRBJ1-5
abundance: NA
CDR3nt: TGTGCCACCAGCAGAGGGGGGCGCGATCAGCCCCAGCATTTT
CDR3aa: CATSRGGRDQPQHF

v_gene: TRBV7-2
d_gene: NA
j_gene: TRBJ2-2
abundance: many
CDR3nt: TGTGCCAGCAGCTCGTCCAGCGCAGGGACGAACACCGGGGAGCTGTTTTTT
CDR3aa: CASSSSSAGTNTGELFF

v_gene: TRBV6-5
d_gene: TRBD1
j_gene: TRBJ2-3
abundance: NA
CDR3nt: TGTGCCAGCAGCCCCGGGACAGGGGGTATGGATACGCAGTATTTT
CDR3aa: CASSPGTGGMDTQYF